What follows is one T cell receptor beta chain and its context. This entry belongs to a study of CD8+CD57+ T cells in acquired aplastic anemia. Study in general: Average DNA yield from sorted CD4+ and CD8+ cells was approximately 3 ug.

Looked up from germline, CDR1 is WSHSY and CDR2 is SAAADI. Trimming cost V 6 bases and J 0 bases; bases outside gene matches: 5. This CDR3 has 15 amino acids. CDR3 and TCR beta VDJ profiling relied on a genomic DNA template. MiXCR, run by TCRdb on the reads, gives a single entry per CDR3 protein. The sample contains 120,000 or so distinct CDR3 sequences, under 65% of which appear only once. An expansion of CD8+CD57+ cells by flow cytometry had been shown in patients chosen for sequencing. This rearrangement joins TRBV10-2 to TRBJ2-1, with 7 bases fitting TRBD2. Material: sorted CD4+, CD8+, or CD8+CD57+ T cells (not recorded which) from PBMCs. The receptor's source is a human donor with aplastic anemia. The CDR3 DNA follows: TGCGCCAGCAGCCTAAGCGGGAACTCCTACAATGAGCAGTTCTTC. Its protein is CASSLSGNSYNEQFF.